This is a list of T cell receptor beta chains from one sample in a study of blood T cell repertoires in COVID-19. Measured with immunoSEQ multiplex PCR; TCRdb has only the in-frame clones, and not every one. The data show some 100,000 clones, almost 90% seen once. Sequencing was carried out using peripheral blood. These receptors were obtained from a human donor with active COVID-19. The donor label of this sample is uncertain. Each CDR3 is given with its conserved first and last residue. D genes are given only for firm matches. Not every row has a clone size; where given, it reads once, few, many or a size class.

cdr3_aa: CASSYGIAGVNEQFF
cdr3_nt: TGCGCCAGCAGCTACGGGATAGCGGGGGTGAATGAGCAGTTCTTC
d_call: TRBD2
clone_size: -
j_call: TRBJ2-1
v_call: TRBV4-3

cdr3_aa: CASSQGQGVGRGYTF
cdr3_nt: TGCGCCAGCAGCCAGGGACAGGGCGTAGGACGAGGCTACACCTTC
d_call: TRBD1
clone_size: -
j_call: TRBJ1-2
v_call: TRBV4-3

cdr3_aa: CASSLGQQAAETQYF
cdr3_nt: TGTGCCAGCAGCTTAGGCCAGCAGGCTGCCGAGACCCAGTACTTC
d_call: -
clone_size: -
j_call: TRBJ2-5
v_call: TRBV7-9

cdr3_aa: CSVSAGGLDEQFF
cdr3_nt: TGCAGCGTTTCGGCAGGGGGCCTCGATGAGCAGTTCTTC
d_call: TRBD1
clone_size: -
j_call: TRBJ2-1
v_call: TRBV29-1

cdr3_aa: CASSSGVEFTEAFF
cdr3_nt: TGCGCCAGCAGCTCGGGGGTTGAATTCACTGAAGCTTTCTTT
d_call: -
clone_size: -
j_call: TRBJ1-1
v_call: TRBV5-1

cdr3_aa: CASSLRGIGAFF
cdr3_nt: TGTGCCAGCAGTTTAAGGGGCATTGGCGCTTTCTTT
d_call: -
clone_size: -
j_call: TRBJ1-1
v_call: TRBV12-3/TRBV12-4

cdr3_aa: CASSSQPALAARETQYF
cdr3_nt: TGTGCCAGCAGCTCCCAACCCGCACTAGCGGCCCGCGAGACCCAGTACTTC
d_call: TRBD2
clone_size: -
j_call: TRBJ2-5
v_call: TRBV7-6

cdr3_aa: CASSPRGLAGGYPYNEQFF
cdr3_nt: TGTGCCAGCAGCCCCCGGGGACTAGCGGGGGGGTACCCCTACAATGAGCAGTTCTTC
d_call: TRBD2
clone_size: -
j_call: TRBJ2-1
v_call: TRBV7-2

cdr3_aa: CASSRRPRGTNTGELFF
cdr3_nt: TGCGCCAGCAGCCGACGCCCCCGCGGGACGAACACCGGGGAGCTGTTTTTT
d_call: -
clone_size: -
j_call: TRBJ2-2
v_call: TRBV4-3

cdr3_aa: CASSLRGRDTEAFF
cdr3_nt: TGTGCCAGCAGCTTAAGGGGCAGAGACACTGAAGCTTTCTTT
d_call: -
clone_size: once
j_call: TRBJ1-1
v_call: TRBV11-3

cdr3_aa: CASSLGAPSREQYF
cdr3_nt: TGTGCCAGCAGCTTAGGAGCCCCTTCCCGGGAGCAGTACTTC
d_call: -
clone_size: -
j_call: TRBJ2-7
v_call: TRBV11-2

cdr3_aa: CATSPFGGDDSPLHF
cdr3_nt: TGTGCCACTTCTCCCTTTGGGGGCGACGATTCACCCCTCCACTTT
d_call: -
clone_size: -
j_call: TRBJ1-6
v_call: TRBV15

cdr3_aa: CASRYTGSRATDTQYF
cdr3_nt: TGTGCCAGCAGATATACAGGATCCCGGGCGACCGATACGCAGTATTTT
d_call: -
clone_size: -
j_call: TRBJ2-3
v_call: TRBV11-2

cdr3_aa: CASSLDRGPFYGYTF
cdr3_nt: TGTGCCAGCAGTTTGGACAGGGGGCCCTTTTATGGCTACACCTTC
d_call: TRBD1
clone_size: -
j_call: TRBJ1-2
v_call: TRBV6-5

cdr3_aa: CASSFGTGSYNEQFF
cdr3_nt: TGTGCCAGCAGTTTCGGGACAGGTTCCTACAATGAGCAGTTCTTC
d_call: TRBD1
clone_size: -
j_call: TRBJ2-1
v_call: TRBV27

cdr3_aa: CASSEEDRGPDTQYF
cdr3_nt: TGTGCCAGCAGTGAAGAGGACAGGGGGCCAGATACGCAGTATTTT
d_call: TRBD1
clone_size: -
j_call: TRBJ2-3
v_call: TRBV2

cdr3_aa: CASSLLITGELFF
cdr3_nt: TGTGCCAGTAGTCTACTGATCACCGGGGAGCTGTTTTTT
d_call: -
clone_size: -
j_call: TRBJ2-2
v_call: TRBV19

cdr3_aa: CASGTPGQGSLYGYTF
cdr3_nt: TGTGCCAGCGGTACTCCAGGACAGGGCTCACTATATGGCTACACCTTC
d_call: TRBD1
clone_size: -
j_call: TRBJ1-2
v_call: TRBV28

cdr3_aa: CASSITSRGYGYTF
cdr3_nt: TGTGCCAGTAGTATAACCTCTCGCGGCTATGGCTACACCTTC
d_call: -
clone_size: -
j_call: TRBJ1-2
v_call: TRBV19

cdr3_aa: CASSLGTGGIDEQYF
cdr3_nt: TGTGCTAGCAGCTTGGGGACAGGGGGCATCGACGAGCAGTACTTC
d_call: TRBD1
clone_size: -
j_call: TRBJ2-7
v_call: TRBV7-7

cdr3_aa: CASSSGTLNTEAFF
cdr3_nt: TGTGCCAGCAGCTCTGGGACATTGAACACTGAAGCTTTCTTT
d_call: -
clone_size: -
j_call: TRBJ1-1
v_call: TRBV7-2

cdr3_aa: CASSQDEAGGRRGYTF
cdr3_nt: TGCGCCAGCAGCCAAGATGAGGCAGGGGGCAGGCGAGGCTACACCTTC
d_call: TRBD1
clone_size: once
j_call: TRBJ1-2
v_call: TRBV4-1

cdr3_aa: CATSRRTGGLNTEAFF
cdr3_nt: TGTGCCACCAGCAGAAGGACAGGGGGGTTGAACACTGAAGCTTTCTTT
d_call: TRBD1
clone_size: -
j_call: TRBJ1-1
v_call: TRBV15

cdr3_aa: CASSLTRQGGYGYTF
cdr3_nt: TGTGCCAGCAGCTTAACCCGACAGGGTGGGTATGGCTACACCTTC
d_call: TRBD1
clone_size: once
j_call: TRBJ1-2
v_call: TRBV7-2

cdr3_aa: CASSSTYSGGAYNEQFF
cdr3_nt: TGCGCCAGCAGCTCAACCTATAGCGGGGGTGCGTACAATGAGCAGTTCTTC
d_call: TRBD2
clone_size: -
j_call: TRBJ2-1
v_call: TRBV5-1

cdr3_aa: CASSPAGQGRQPQHF
cdr3_nt: TGTGCCAGCAGCCCCGCCGGACAGGGACGTCAGCCCCAGCATTTT
d_call: TRBD1
clone_size: -
j_call: TRBJ1-5
v_call: TRBV7-2

cdr3_aa: CASQRGNQETQYF
cdr3_nt: TGTGCTTCTCAACGGGGGAACCAAGAGACCCAGTACTTC
d_call: -
clone_size: -
j_call: TRBJ2-5
v_call: TRBV12-3/TRBV12-4

cdr3_aa: CASSLGGTGAQETQYF
cdr3_nt: TGTGCCAGCTCCCTCGGAGGGACAGGGGCCCAAGAGACCCAGTACTTC
d_call: TRBD1
clone_size: -
j_call: TRBJ2-5
v_call: TRBV18

cdr3_aa: CSASLAGGRRAYEQYF
cdr3_nt: TGCAGTGCTAGTCTAGCGGGGGGGCGGAGGGCCTACGAGCAGTACTTC
d_call: TRBD2
clone_size: -
j_call: TRBJ2-7
v_call: TRBV20-1

cdr3_aa: CASSRGAGLSDTQYF
cdr3_nt: TGTGCCAGCAGCCGGGGGGCGGGCTTAAGCGATACGCAGTATTTT
d_call: -
clone_size: -
j_call: TRBJ2-3
v_call: TRBV11-3

cdr3_aa: CASSSQQGARETQYF
cdr3_nt: TGTGCCAGCAGCTCCCAACAGGGGGCCCGTGAGACCCAGTACTTC
d_call: TRBD1
clone_size: -
j_call: TRBJ2-5
v_call: TRBV7-2

cdr3_aa: CASGLFREQFF
cdr3_nt: TGTGCTAGTGGTTTGTTCCGGGAGCAGTTCTTC
d_call: -
clone_size: -
j_call: TRBJ2-1
v_call: TRBV12-5

cdr3_aa: CASSLVAGGIRYSTDTQYF
cdr3_nt: TGTGCCAGCAGTTTAGTCGCCGGGGGGATCCGATATAGCACAGATACGCAGTATTTT
d_call: TRBD2
clone_size: once
j_call: TRBJ2-3
v_call: TRBV27

cdr3_aa: CASSLVVATYEQYF
cdr3_nt: TGTGCCAGCAGCTTGGTGGTGGCAACCTACGAGCAGTACTTC
d_call: -
clone_size: few
j_call: TRBJ2-7
v_call: TRBV5-5